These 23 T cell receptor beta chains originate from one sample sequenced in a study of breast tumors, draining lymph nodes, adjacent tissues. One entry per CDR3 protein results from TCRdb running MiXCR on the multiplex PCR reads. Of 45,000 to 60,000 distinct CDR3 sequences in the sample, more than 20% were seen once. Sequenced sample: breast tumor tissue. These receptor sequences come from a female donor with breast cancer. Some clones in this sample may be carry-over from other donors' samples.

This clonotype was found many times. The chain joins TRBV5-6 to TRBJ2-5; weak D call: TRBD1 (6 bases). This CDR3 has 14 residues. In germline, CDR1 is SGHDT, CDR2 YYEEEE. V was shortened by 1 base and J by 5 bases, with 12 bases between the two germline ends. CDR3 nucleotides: TGTGCCAGCAGCTTGATCAGGGGTTCGGAGACCCAGTACTTC. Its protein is CASSLIRGSETQYF. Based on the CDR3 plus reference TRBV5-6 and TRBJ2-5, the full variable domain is DAGVTQSPTHLIKTRGQQVTLRCSPKSGHDTVSWYQQALGQGPQFIFQYYEEEERQRGNFPDRFSGHQFPNYSSELNVNALLLGDSALYLCASSLIRGSETQYFGPGTRLLVL.

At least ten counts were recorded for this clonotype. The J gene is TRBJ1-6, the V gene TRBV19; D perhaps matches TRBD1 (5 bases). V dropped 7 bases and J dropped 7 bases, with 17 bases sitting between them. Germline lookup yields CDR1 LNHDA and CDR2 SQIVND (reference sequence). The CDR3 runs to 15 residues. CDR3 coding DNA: TGTGCCAGTAACCGCCCCGGGACGCAAAATTCACCCCTCCACTTT. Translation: CASNRPGTQNSPLHF.

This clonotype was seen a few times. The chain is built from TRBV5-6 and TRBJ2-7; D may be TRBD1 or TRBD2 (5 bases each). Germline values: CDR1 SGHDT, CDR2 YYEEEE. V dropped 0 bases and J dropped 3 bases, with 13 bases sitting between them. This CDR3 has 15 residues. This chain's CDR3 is CASSLEGTAHYEQYF. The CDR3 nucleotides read TGTGCCAGCAGCTTGGAAGGGACGGCACACTACGAGCAGTACTTC.

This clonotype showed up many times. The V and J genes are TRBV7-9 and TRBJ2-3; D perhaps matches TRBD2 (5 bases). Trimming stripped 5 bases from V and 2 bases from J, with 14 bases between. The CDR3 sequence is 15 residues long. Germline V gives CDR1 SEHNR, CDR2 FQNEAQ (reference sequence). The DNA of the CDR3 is TGTGCCAGCAGCCCGGACTGGGGAAACACAGATACGCAGTATTTT. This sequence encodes CASSPDWGNTDTQYF.

CDR3 in amino acids: CASSLVVGGATDTQYF. DNA of the CDR3: TGTGCCAGCAGCTTGGTTGTCGGGGGGGCCACAGATACGCAGTATTTT. The chain recombines TRBV5-4 with TRBJ2-3; TRBD2 aligns across 8 bases. The trim removed 0 bases at V and 2 bases at J, leaving 5 bases unmatched. The CDR3 runs 16 residues. Germline CDR1 reads SGHNT; CDR2 reads YYREEE (reference sequence).

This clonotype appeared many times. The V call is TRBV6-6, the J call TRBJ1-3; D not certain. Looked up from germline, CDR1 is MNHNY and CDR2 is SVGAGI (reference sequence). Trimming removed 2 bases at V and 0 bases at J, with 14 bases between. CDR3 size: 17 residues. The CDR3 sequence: CASSYLIGKSSGNTIYF. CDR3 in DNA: TGTGCCAGCAGTTACCTTATAGGGAAGAGCTCTGGAAACACCATATATTTT.

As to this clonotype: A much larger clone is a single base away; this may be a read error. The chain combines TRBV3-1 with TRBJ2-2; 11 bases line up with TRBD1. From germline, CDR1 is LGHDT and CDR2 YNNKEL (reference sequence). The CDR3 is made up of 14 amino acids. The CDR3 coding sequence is TGTGGCAGCAGCAGGACAGGGGGCAACGGGGAGCTGTTTTTT. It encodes CGSSRTGGNGELFF.

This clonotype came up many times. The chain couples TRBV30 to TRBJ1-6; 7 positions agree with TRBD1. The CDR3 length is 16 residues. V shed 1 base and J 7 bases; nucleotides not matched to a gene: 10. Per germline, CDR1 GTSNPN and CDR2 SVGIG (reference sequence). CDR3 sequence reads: CAWSGSRGRENSPLHF. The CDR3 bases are TGTGCCTGGAGTGGTTCTAGGGGGCGCGAGAATTCACCCCTCCACTTT. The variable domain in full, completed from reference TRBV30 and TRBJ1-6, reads SQTIHQWPATLVQPVGSPLSLECTVEGTSNPNLYWYRQAAGRGLQLLFYSVGIGQISSEVPQNLSASRPQDRQFILSSKKLLLSDSGFYLCAWSGSRGRENSPLHFGNGTRLTVT.

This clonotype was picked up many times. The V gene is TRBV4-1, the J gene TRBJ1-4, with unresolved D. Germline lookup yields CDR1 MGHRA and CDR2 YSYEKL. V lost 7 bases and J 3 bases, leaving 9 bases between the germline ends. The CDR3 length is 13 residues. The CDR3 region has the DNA TGCGCCAGCATCGGAGATCCTAATGAAAAACTGTTTTTT. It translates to CASIGDPNEKLFF.

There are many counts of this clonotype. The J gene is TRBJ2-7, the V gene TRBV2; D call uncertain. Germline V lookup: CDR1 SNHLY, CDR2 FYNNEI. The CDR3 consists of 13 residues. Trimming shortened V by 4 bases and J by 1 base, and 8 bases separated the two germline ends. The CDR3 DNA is TGTGCCAGCAGTGCCAACCCGTCCTACGAGCAGTACTTC. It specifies CASSANPSYEQYF.

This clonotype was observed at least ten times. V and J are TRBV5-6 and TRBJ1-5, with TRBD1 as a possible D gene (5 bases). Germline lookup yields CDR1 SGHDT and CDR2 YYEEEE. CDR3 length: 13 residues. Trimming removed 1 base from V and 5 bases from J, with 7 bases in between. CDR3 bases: TGTGCCAGCAGCTTGATAGGGGATCAGCCCCAGCATTTT. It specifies CASSLIGDQPQHF.

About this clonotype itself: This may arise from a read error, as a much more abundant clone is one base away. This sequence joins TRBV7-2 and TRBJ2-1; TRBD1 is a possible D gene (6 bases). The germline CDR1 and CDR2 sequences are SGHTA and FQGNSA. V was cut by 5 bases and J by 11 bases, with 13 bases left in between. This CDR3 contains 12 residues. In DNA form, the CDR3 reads TGTGCCAGCAGCCCAAATAGGGGGAAGCAGTTCTTC. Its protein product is CASSPNRGKQFF.

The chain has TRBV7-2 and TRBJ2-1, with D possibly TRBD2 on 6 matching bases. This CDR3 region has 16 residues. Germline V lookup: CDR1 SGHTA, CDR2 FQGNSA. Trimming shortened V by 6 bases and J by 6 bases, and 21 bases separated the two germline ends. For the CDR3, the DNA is TGTGCCAGCAGACCCCGACTAGTGGGAGTTCCCAATGAGCAGTTCTTC. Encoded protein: CASRPRLVGVPNEQFF.

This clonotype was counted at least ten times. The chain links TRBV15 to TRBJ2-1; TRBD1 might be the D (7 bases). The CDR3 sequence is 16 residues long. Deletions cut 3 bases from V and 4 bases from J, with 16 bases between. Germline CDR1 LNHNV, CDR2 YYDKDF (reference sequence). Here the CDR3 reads CATSSTRGTEYNEQFF. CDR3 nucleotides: TGTGCCACCAGCAGCACACGGGGGACAGAATACAATGAGCAGTTCTTC.

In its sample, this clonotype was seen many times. CDR3 DNA: TGTGCCAGCAGCTTAAGGCCAATCGGGGCAGACTACAATGAGCAGTTCTTC. Translating it yields CASSLRPIGADYNEQFF. The chain couples TRBV7-3 to TRBJ2-1; D may match TRBD1 or TRBD2 (5 bases each). The CDR3 runs to 17 residues. In germline, CDR1 is SGHTA, CDR2 FQGTGA. Trimming pared 1 base from V and 3 bases from J, leaving 16 bases between. The full variable domain, its missing parts supplied by reference TRBV7-3 and TRBJ2-1, is GAGVSQTPSNKVTEKGKYVELRCDPISGHTALYWYRQSLGQGPEFLIYFQGTGAADDSGLPNDRFFAVRPEGSVSTLKIQRTERGDSAVYLCASSLRPIGADYNEQFFGPGTRLTVL.

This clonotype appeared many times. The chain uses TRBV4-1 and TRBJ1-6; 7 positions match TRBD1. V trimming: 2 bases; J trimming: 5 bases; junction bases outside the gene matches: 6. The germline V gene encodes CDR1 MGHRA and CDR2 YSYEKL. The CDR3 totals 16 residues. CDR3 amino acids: CASSQHTGTDNSPLHF. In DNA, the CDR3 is TGCGCCAGCAGCCAACATACCGGGACAGATAATTCACCCCTCCACTTT.

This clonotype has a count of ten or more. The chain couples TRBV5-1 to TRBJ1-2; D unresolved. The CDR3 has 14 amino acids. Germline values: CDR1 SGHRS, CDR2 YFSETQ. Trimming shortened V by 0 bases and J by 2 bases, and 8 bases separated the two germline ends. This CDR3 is CASSLVGRNYGYTF. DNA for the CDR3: TGCGCCAGCAGCTTGGTAGGCAGGAACTATGGCTACACCTTC.

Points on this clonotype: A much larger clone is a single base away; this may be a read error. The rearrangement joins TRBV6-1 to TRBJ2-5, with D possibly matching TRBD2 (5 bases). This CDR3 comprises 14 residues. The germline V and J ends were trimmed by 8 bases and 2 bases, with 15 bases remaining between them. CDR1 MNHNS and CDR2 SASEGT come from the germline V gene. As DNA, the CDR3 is TGTGCCAGCGGCCTAGCCCGGGTACAAGAGACCCAGTACTTC. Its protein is CASGLARVQETQYF.

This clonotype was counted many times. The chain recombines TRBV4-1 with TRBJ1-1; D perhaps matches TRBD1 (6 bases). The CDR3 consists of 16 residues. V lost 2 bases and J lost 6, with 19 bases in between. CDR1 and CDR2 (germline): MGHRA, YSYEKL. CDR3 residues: CASSQPQQGSRAEAFF. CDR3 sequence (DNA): TGCGCCAGCAGCCAACCCCAACAGGGTAGCAGGGCTGAAGCTTTCTTT.

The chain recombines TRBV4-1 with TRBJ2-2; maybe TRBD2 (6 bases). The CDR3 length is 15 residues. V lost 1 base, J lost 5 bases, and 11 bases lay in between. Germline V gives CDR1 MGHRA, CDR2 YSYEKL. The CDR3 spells CASSQVGGVTGELFF. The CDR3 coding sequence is TGCGCCAGCAGCCAAGTCGGAGGGGTGACCGGGGAGCTGTTTTTT.

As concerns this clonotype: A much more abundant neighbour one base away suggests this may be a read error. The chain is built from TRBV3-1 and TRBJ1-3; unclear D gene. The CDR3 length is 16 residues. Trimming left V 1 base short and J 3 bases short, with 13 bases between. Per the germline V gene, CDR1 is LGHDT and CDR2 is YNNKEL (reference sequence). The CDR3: CASSQGRGASGNTIYF. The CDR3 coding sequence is TGTGCCAGCAGCCAAGGCCGAGGAGCCAGTGGAAACACCATATATTTT.

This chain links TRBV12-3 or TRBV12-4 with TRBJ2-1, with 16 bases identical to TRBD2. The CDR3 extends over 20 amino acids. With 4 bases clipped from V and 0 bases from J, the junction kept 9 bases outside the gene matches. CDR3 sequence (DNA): TGTGCCAGCAGTTGGGTGCCCGGGACTAGCGGGAGGGGCTCCTACAATGAGCAGTTCTTC. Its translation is CASSWVPGTSGRGSYNEQFF.

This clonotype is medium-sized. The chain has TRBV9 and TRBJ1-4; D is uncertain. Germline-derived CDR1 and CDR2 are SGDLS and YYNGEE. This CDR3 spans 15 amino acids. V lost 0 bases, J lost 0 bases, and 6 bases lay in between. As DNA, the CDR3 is TGTGCCAGCAGCGTAGGGGCAGCAACTAATGAAAAACTGTTTTTT. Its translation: CASSVGAATNEKLFF.